This T cell receptor beta chain derives from a study of T cell responses to AZD1222 COVID-19 vaccine. CDR3 length equals 16 residues. The V end was cut by 3 bases, the J end by 4 bases, with 18 bases between. Germline-derived CDR1 and CDR2 are LGHNT and FRNRAP. Study conclusions and caveats: The study identified only six AZD1222 recipients as seropositive at baseline.

TCRdb keeps only in-frame clones here, not all; method: immunoSEQ multiplex PCR. The sample shows over 110,000 clones, roughly 92% of them seen only once. Points on this clone: What it binds is not known.

Source: peripheral blood, taken 28 days after the second AZD1222 dose. The TCR was taken from an adult who received the AZD1222 COVID-19 vaccine. The chain couples TRBV12-5 to TRBJ1-1; D is undetermined. Here the CDR3 reads CASGFPRSPRCTEAFF. The CDR3 DNA reads TGTGCTAGTGGTTTTCCCAGGTCCCCCAGGTGCACTGAAGCTTTCTTT.